The sequence of this T cell receptor (beta chain) was determined in a study of shared clonotypes between healthy human individuals. The study, taken as a whole, reports: Incompleteness in sorted-subset sequencing, despite large depth, was shown by rarefaction.

As for this clone: What it recognizes is unknown.

Positively selected for CCR7, the CD45RO-negative cells used as naive CD8 cells excluded terminally differentiated effector memory CD45RA+ cells. TCRdb keeps only in-frame clones here, not all; method: immunoSEQ multiplex PCR. The profile shows approximately 2,200,000 clones, 85% to 95% of them singletons. This receptor was taken from a man between 18 and 35 years old in good health. Some clones in this sample may be carry-over from other donors' samples. Sequenced input: naive CD8+ T cells from PBMCs.

CDR3 in DNA: TGTGCCAGTAGTGCCGACAGGGGGGCTAATGAAAAACTGTTTTTT. The encoded protein is CASSADRGANEKLFF. This sequence joins TRBV19 and TRBJ1-4; 9 nucleotides match TRBD1. Losses at the gene ends were 5 bases for V and 3 bases for J; bases not matched to a gene: 4. The length of the CDR3 is 15 residues. Germline loops: CDR1 LNHDA, CDR2 SQIVND (reference sequence).